Following are 30 T cell receptor beta chains from one sample sequenced in a study of blood T cell repertoires in COVID-19. Repertoires were generated with immunoSEQ multiplex PCR, while TCRdb's copy carries only in-frame clones and drops some. This sample has under 200,000 clones; roughly four fifths occur once, and the top ten carry 4.5% to 5.5%. Sequencing was done on a sample of peripheral blood. The receptor source for this set is a woman in her 30s with acute or convalescent COVID-19.

There are a few counts of this clone. This chain joins TRBV4-1 and TRBJ2-7; 7 bases match TRBD2. The germline V gene encodes CDR1 MGHRA and CDR2 YSYEKL. J gave up 2 bases and V 4 bases, and 11 bases lay outside the gene matches. The CDR3 length is 16 residues. The CDR3 DNA sequence: TGCGCCAGCAGCCTCACTGAACGTGGGGGGGCCTACGAGCAGTACTTC. The encoded protein is CASSLTERGGAYEQYF.

The J gene is TRBJ1-3, the V gene TRBV15; D is unresolved. Trimming shortened V by 4 bases and J by 2 bases, and 12 bases separated the two germline ends. CDR3 length equals 15 residues. Germline CDR1 and CDR2: LNHNV and YYDKDF (reference sequence). CDR3 nucleotides: TGTGCCACCAGCAACGAGGCGGGCCCTGGAAACACCATATATTTT. The encoded protein is CATSNEAGPGNTIYF.

V is TRBV27 and J is TRBJ2-2, with D unresolved. This CDR3 is built from 15 residues. The germline CDR1 and CDR2 sequences are MNHEY and SMNVEV (reference sequence). The V and J ends lost 6 bases and 3 bases respectively, with 14 bases between them. The CDR3 here is CASSIGFGDTGELFF. In nucleotides, the CDR3 is TGTGCCAGCAGCATTGGGTTCGGAGACACCGGGGAGCTGTTTTTT.

V gene TRBV11-2 combines with J gene TRBJ2-7, with D perhaps matching TRBD1 (6 bases). Germline V gives CDR1 SGHAT, CDR2 FQNNGV. This CDR3 contains 14 residues. V lost 1 base to trimming and J lost 6 bases, with 13 bases between them. CDR3: CASSLVSGAAEQYF. Written as DNA, the CDR3 is TGTGCCAGCAGCTTAGTTTCAGGGGCCGCCGAGCAGTACTTC.

This chain links TRBV19 with TRBJ2-2, with no clear D. This CDR3 comprises 14 residues. Trimming took 1 base from V and 4 from J, leaving 7 bases between them. CDR1 is LNHDA and CDR2 is SQIVND in the germline V gene (reference sequence). CDR3 DNA: TGTGCCAGTAGTATAGCTCGGGTCACCGGGGAGCTGTTTTTT. Protein sequence: CASSIARVTGELFF.

The chain couples TRBV28 to TRBJ1-2; 9 nucleotides align to TRBD1. CDR3 length: 16 residues. The germline CDR1 and CDR2 sequences are MDHEN and SYDVKM. Trimming cost V 6 bases and J 4 bases; bases outside gene matches: 12. This CDR3 is CASSAAIGQGPYGYTF. The CDR3 nucleotides are TGTGCCAGCAGCGCCGCGATCGGACAGGGGCCCTATGGCTACACCTTC.

This clone occurred once. The V gene is TRBV9, the J gene TRBJ1-2; possible D gene TRBD1, 6 bases. Trimming stripped 1 base from V and 7 bases from J, with 17 bases between. The CDR3 loop spans 15 amino acids. The germline gives CDR1 SGDLS, CDR2 YYNGEE. In DNA form, the CDR3 reads TGTGCCAGCAGCGTAAGGAACGTGGGGGCGAGTGGCTACACCTTC. It is translated as CASSVRNVGASGYTF.

The chain employs TRBV27 and TRBJ2-3, with a possible D match to TRBD2 (5 bases). Trimming took off 7 bases at V and 3 bases at J, with 11 bases between the two ends. Germline assignment: CDR1 MNHEY and CDR2 SMNVEV (reference sequence). The CDR3 loop spans 13 amino acids. The DNA of the CDR3 is TGTGCCAGCAATGAGGGCGGAACAGATACGCAGTATTTT. Its protein product is CASNEGGTDTQYF.

The rearrangement joins TRBV4-3 to TRBJ2-7, with D perhaps matching TRBD2 (5 bases). V was trimmed by 1 base and J by 1 base, leaving 14 bases between them. CDR3 size: 16 residues. Germline V gene lookup returns CDR1 LGHNA and CDR2 YSLEER. In DNA form, the CDR3 reads TGCGCCAGCAGCCAAGGCGGGTTTATCGGTTCCTACGAGCAGTACTTC. Its protein product is CASSQGGFIGSYEQYF.

The chain combines TRBV6-1 with TRBJ1-5, with 9 bases aligning to TRBD1. The CDR3 is 15 amino acids. V lost 3 bases, J lost 3 bases, and 3 bases stayed unmatched. In germline, CDR1 is MNHNS, CDR2 SASEGT. CDR3 DNA: TGTGCCAGCAGTGATGGGACAGGGATCAATCAGCCCCAGCATTTT. Its protein product is CASSDGTGINQPQHF.

V and J are TRBV7-9 and TRBJ1-2; 7 nucleotides align to TRBD1. V lost 4 bases to trimming and J lost 2 bases; unmatched junction nucleotides: 7. Germline lookup yields CDR1 SEHNR and CDR2 FQNEAQ (reference sequence). The CDR3 sequence is 15 residues long. As DNA, the CDR3 is TGTGCCAGCAGCTACAGACAGGGTCGGAACTATGGCTACACCTTC. It is translated as CASSYRQGRNYGYTF.

The rearrangement joins TRBV24-1 to TRBJ2-1; D unresolved. The CDR3 runs 11 residues. Germline V gives CDR1 KGHDR, CDR2 SFDVKD. V gave up 9 bases and J gave up 8 bases, with 10 bases separating them. The CDR3 spells CATATRDEQFF. Written as DNA, the CDR3 is TGTGCCACCGCGACTCGGGATGAGCAGTTCTTC.

The CDR3 sequence: CASSVAGLGVYEQYF. The DNA for the CDR3 is TGTGCCAGCAGCGTAGCTGGACTAGGGGTTTACGAGCAGTACTTC. The V call is TRBV9, the J call TRBJ2-7; TRBD2 agrees at 7 bases. Germline V CDR1 and CDR2: SGDLS, YYNGEE. After removal of 0 bases from V and 4 bases from J, the junction contained 7 bases not matched to a gene. The CDR3 extends over 15 amino acids.

CDR3 sequence (DNA): TGTGCCAGTAGAGCTACCAACACTGAAGCTTTCTTT. Translation gives CASRATNTEAFF. The gene calls are TRBV19 and TRBJ1-1, with no clear D. The CDR3 consists of 12 residues. Germline-derived CDR1 and CDR2 are LNHDA and SQIVND (reference sequence). V dropped 6 bases and J dropped 2 bases, with 7 bases sitting between them.

The genes are TRBV6-5 and TRBJ1-5, with 9 bases lining up with TRBD1. CDR3 length: 15 residues. With 0 bases clipped from V and 9 bases from J, the junction kept 6 bases outside the gene matches. The germline gives CDR1 MNHEY, CDR2 SVGAGI. The CDR3 loop is CASSYSRDRESPQHF. As DNA, the CDR3 is TGTGCCAGCAGTTACTCGAGGGACAGGGAATCGCCCCAGCATTTT.

This chain links TRBV11-2 with TRBJ1-2; D is uncertain. Germline loops: CDR1 SGHAT, CDR2 FQNNGV. Trimming pared 2 bases from V and 8 bases from J, leaving 12 bases between. This CDR3 region has 13 residues. CDR3 sequence reads: CASSLRGRAGYTF. In DNA form, the CDR3 reads TGTGCCAGCAGCTTACGTGGGCGGGCCGGCTACACCTTC.

This rearrangement joins TRBV9 to TRBJ2-7; D gene uncertain. CDR1 is SGDLS, CDR2 YYNGEE, per germline. The V gene lost 4 bases and the J gene lost 4 bases, with 18 bases spanning the gap. The CDR3 runs to 15 residues. CDR3: CASSPMPGLLYEQYF. The DNA for the CDR3 is TGTGCCAGCAGCCCAATGCCGGGTCTATTATACGAGCAGTACTTC.

V usage is TRBV28 and J usage is TRBJ1-3; possibly TRBD1 for D (5 bases). The CDR3 has 17 residues. Germline V gene data show CDR1 as MDHEN and CDR2 as SYDVKM. V lost 2 bases, J lost 1 base, and 15 bases lay in between. CDR3 amino acids: CASSLPLPGLSGNTIYF. In nucleotides, the CDR3 is TGTGCCAGCAGTTTACCCCTCCCGGGACTGTCTGGAAACACCATATATTTT.

In its sample, this clone was seen a few times. Here the CDR3 DNA reads TGTGCCAGCAGCTTAGTCGCTCGGGATGAGCAGTTCTTC. As protein: CASSLVARDEQFF. The chain has TRBV11-3 and TRBJ2-1; D gene uncertain. Germline CDR1 reads SGHNT; CDR2 reads YENEEA. This CDR3 spans 13 amino acids. Trimming removed 1 base at V and 8 bases at J, with 9 bases between.

The V and J genes are TRBV10-3 and TRBJ2-5, with 9 positions matching TRBD1. Germline CDR1 and CDR2: ENHRY and SYGVKD. V was clipped by 0 bases and J by 4 bases; unmatched bases: 6. CDR3 length: 16 amino acids. CDR3 sequence reads: CAISESTGGRVETQYF. CDR3 bases: TGTGCCATCAGTGAGTCCACAGGGGGCCGTGTAGAGACCCAGTACTTC.

About this clone itself: Other DNA sequences in this specimen translate into the identical CDR3. DNA for the CDR3: TGTGCCAGCAGTCTACAGGGGGGGGAAAAACTGTTTTTT. Protein product: CASSLQGGEKLFF. The V gene is TRBV27, the J gene TRBJ1-4; 8 bases are a match to TRBD1. The V gene end was trimmed by 5 bases and the J gene end by 8 bases; junction bases not matched to a gene: 4. This CDR3 is 13 amino acids long. CDR1 and CDR2 (germline): MNHEY, SMNVEV (reference sequence).

This rearrangement joins TRBV6-6 to TRBJ1-1; 8 nucleotides agree with TRBD1. The CDR3 length is 13 residues. Trimming took 7 bases from V and 8 from J; bases not matched to a gene: 9. In germline, CDR1 is MNHNY, CDR2 SVGAGI (reference sequence). The CDR3 nucleotides are TGTGCCAGCACAACCACCAGGGGGCACGAAGCTTTCTTT. Encoded protein: CASTTTRGHEAFF.

The chain is built from TRBV18 and TRBJ1-4; TRBD1 matches at 9 bases. CDR3 length equals 14 residues. Germline V lookup: CDR1 KGHSH, CDR2 LQKENI. V was pared by 9 bases and J by 3 bases, with 5 bases of the junction left unmatched. The CDR3 sequence is CASHGDRANEKLFF. CDR3 bases: TGTGCCAGTCATGGGGACAGGGCTAATGAAAAACTGTTTTTT.

This clone was seen a handful of times. This chain joins TRBV27 and TRBJ2-7, with a tentative D call TRBD1 (6 bases). Germline V lookup: CDR1 MNHEY, CDR2 SMNVEV (reference sequence). The ends were cut back, 8 bases at V and 0 bases at J, with 14 bases in the middle. The CDR3 length is 14 residues. Written as DNA, the CDR3 is TGTGCCAGCGGGCCAGGGGACCGCTCCTACGAGCAGTACTTC. As protein: CASGPGDRSYEQYF.

Many counts were recorded for this clone. The chain links TRBV11-2 to TRBJ1-2; the match to TRBD1 covers 12 bases. With V trimmed by 0 bases and J by 4 bases, 3 bases remained unmatched. CDR1 and CDR2 from the germline V gene are SGHAT and FQNNGV. There are 16 residues in the CDR3. In DNA form, the CDR3 reads TGTGCCAGCAGCTTAGAGGGGACAGGGGGCATCTATGGCTACACCTTC. This gives the protein CASSLEGTGGIYGYTF.

This clone has just a few counts. The chain joins TRBV29-1 to TRBJ2-1; 9 bases line up with TRBD2. CDR3 length: 16 residues. CDR1 is SQVTM, CDR2 ANQGSEA, per germline. V trimming: 3 bases; J trimming: 4 bases; junction bases outside the gene matches: 10. CDR3 residues: CSVEAGGPFLYNEQFF. The CDR3 nucleotides are TGCAGCGTTGAGGCGGGAGGGCCTTTTTTGTACAATGAGCAGTTCTTC.

The gene calls are TRBV10-3 and TRBJ1-3; D not resolved. With 6 bases removed from V and 0 bases from J, the gap between germline ends came to 9 bases. Germline V gives CDR1 ENHRY, CDR2 SYGVKD. This CDR3 is built from 14 residues. The CDR3 region is CAISDIDSGNTIYF. In DNA, the CDR3 is TGTGCCATCAGCGACATTGACTCTGGAAACACCATATATTTT.

The chain has TRBV11-3 and TRBJ2-7; TRBD2 matches at 7 bases. Losses at the gene ends were 1 base for V and 1 base for J; bases not matched to a gene: 4. Germline assignment: CDR1 SGHNT and CDR2 YENEEA. The CDR3 spans 15 residues. The CDR3 region has the DNA TGTGCCAGCAGCTTAGCTAGCGGACCTTCCTACGAGCAGTACTTC. This codes for CASSLASGPSYEQYF.

The chain links TRBV9 to TRBJ2-6; weak D call: TRBD1 (6 bases). Germline V gene sequence: CDR1 SGDLS, CDR2 YYNGEE. CDR3 size: 18 residues. Trimming shortened V by 3 bases and J by 0 bases, and 16 bases separated the two germline ends. In nucleotides, the CDR3 is TGTGCCAGCAGCGAACAGGGAATTCTAATCTCTGGGGCCAACGTCCTGACTTTC. The encoded protein is CASSEQGILISGANVLTF.

The V gene is TRBV5-1, the J gene TRBJ2-1; D perhaps matches TRBD2 (6 bases). This CDR3 comprises 12 residues. CDR1 is SGHRS and CDR2 is YFSETQ in the germline V gene. V lost 3 bases, J lost 7 bases, and 8 bases lay in between. CDR3 sequence: CASSWRENEQFF. The CDR3 DNA is TGCGCCAGCAGCTGGAGGGAAAATGAGCAGTTCTTC.